The 6 T cell receptor beta chains presented below share a single source sample, sequenced in a study of blood T cell repertoires in COVID-19. Method: immunoSEQ multiplex PCR; TCRdb's copy keeps in-frame clones and lacks some. The data show hundreds of thousands of clones, 85% to 90% seen once. What was sequenced was peripheral blood. The receptors shown here come from a man between 60 and 70 years old with acute or convalescent COVID-19.

CDR3 coding DNA: TGCAGCGTCCCCGCGCGGGACAGGGGCACAGATACGCAGTATTTT. As protein: CSVPARDRGTDTQYF. This sequence joins TRBV29-1 and TRBJ2-3; TRBD1 agrees at 9 bases. CDR1 and CDR2 (germline): SQVTM, ANQGSEA. There are 15 residues in the CDR3. After removal of 6 bases from V and 1 base from J, the junction contained 8 bases not matched to a gene.

CDR3 sequence: CATSRDGPGGTSHEQYF. For the CDR3, the DNA is TGTGCCACCAGCAGAGACGGCCCAGGTGGTACTTCCCACGAGCAGTACTTC. V usage is TRBV15 and J usage is TRBJ2-7; D not resolved. The CDR3 covers 17 residues. V lost 0 bases and J 5 bases, leaving 20 bases between the germline ends. Germline V gives CDR1 LNHNV, CDR2 YYDKDF (reference sequence).

The chain employs TRBV18 and TRBJ1-1, with a possible D match to TRBD1 (5 bases). CDR3 length: 15 amino acids. Germline V gene lookup returns CDR1 KGHSH and CDR2 LQKENI. Between the trimmed V and J ends, which lost 4 bases and 3 bases, there was a span of 15 bases. The CDR3 protein is CASSRRGGADTEAFF. The CDR3 nucleotides are TGTGCCAGCTCACGCCGGGGGGGAGCTGACACTGAAGCTTTCTTT. The full variable domain, with the rest looked up from reference TRBV18 and TRBJ1-1, is NAGVMQNPRHLVRRRGQEARLRCSPMKGHSHVYWYRQLPEEGLKFMVYLQKENIIDESGMPKERFSAEFPKEGPSILRIQQVVRGDSAAYFCASSRRGGADTEAFFGQGTRLTVV.

This clone was seen once. The genes are TRBV19 and TRBJ1-3, with D hard to call. The V end lost 3 bases, the J end lost 0 bases, and 9 bases lay between the germline ends. The CDR3 sequence is 15 residues long. Per germline, CDR1 LNHDA and CDR2 SQIVND (reference sequence). CDR3 sequence (DNA): TGTGCCAGTAGTATTAACCCTAGCTCTGGAAACACCATATATTTT. Encoded protein: CASSINPSSGNTIYF.

The CDR3 DNA sequence: TGTGCCAGCAGTCAACAGGGTGGATCTGGCTACACCTTC. It translates to CASSQQGGSGYTF. The rearrangement joins TRBV6-2 or TRBV6-3 to TRBJ1-2, with D possibly being TRBD1 (6 bases). This CDR3 has 13 amino acids. Germline CDR1 reads MNHEY; CDR2 reads SVGEGT. The V end lost 5 bases, the J end lost 7 bases, and 14 bases lay between the germline ends.

The rearrangement links TRBV23-1 to TRBJ2-1; TRBD1 might be the D (6 bases). TRBV23-1 is recorded as an ORF, its role being uncertain. The V end was cut by 4 bases, the J end by 0 bases, with 16 bases between. The CDR3 spans 17 residues. CDR3 DNA: TGCGCCAGCAGTCGAGTCGGGACACCCAGCTCCTACAATGAGCAGTTCTTC. Its translation is CASSRVGTPSSYNEQFF.